The TCR beta chain under discussion was sequenced for a study of T cell responses to AZD1222 COVID-19 vaccine. This CDR3 has 14 amino acids. Germline V gene lookup returns CDR1 SNHLY and CDR2 FYNNEI. Between the trimmed V and J ends, which lost 5 bases and 4 bases, there was a span of 15 bases. Sequencing was performed with immunoSEQ multiplex PCR; in TCRdb, only in-frame clones are kept and a portion is missing. Of 55,000 to 65,000 clones listed, roughly three quarters were seen once; the top ten hold approximately 5.2%. The sequence derives from an adult who received the AZD1222 COVID-19 vaccine. The rearrangement uses TRBV2 and TRBJ2-7; D is unresolved. The sequenced sample was peripheral blood, obtained 28 days after the second AZD1222 dose. The CDR3 here is CASSIRGRLYEQYV. In DNA, the CDR3 is TGTGCCAGCAGTATTAGAGGCAGGTTATACGAGCAGTACGTC.